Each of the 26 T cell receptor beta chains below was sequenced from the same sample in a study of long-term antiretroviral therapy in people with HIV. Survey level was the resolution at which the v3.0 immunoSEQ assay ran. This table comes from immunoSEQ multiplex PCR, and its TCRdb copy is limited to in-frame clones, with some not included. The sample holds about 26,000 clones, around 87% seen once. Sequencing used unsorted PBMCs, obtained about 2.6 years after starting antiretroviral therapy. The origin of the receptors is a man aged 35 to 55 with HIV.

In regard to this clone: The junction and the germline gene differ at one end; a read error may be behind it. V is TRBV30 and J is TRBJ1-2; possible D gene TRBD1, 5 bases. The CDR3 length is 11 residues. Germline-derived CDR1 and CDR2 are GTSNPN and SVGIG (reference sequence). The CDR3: CAWSVRDAPGF. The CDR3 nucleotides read TGTGCCTGGAGTGTAAGGGACGCCCCCGGTTTC.

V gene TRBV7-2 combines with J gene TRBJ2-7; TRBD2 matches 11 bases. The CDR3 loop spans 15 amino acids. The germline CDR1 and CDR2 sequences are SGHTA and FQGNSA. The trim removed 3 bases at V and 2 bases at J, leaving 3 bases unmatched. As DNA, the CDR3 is TGTGCCAGCAGCTTGGTAGCGGGGGGGCCCTACGAGCAGTACTTC. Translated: CASSLVAGGPYEQYF.

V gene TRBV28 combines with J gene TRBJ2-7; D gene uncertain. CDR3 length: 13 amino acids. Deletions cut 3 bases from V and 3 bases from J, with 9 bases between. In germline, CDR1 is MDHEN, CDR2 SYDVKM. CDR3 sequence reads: CASSFSGHYEQYF. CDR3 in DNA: TGTGCCAGCAGTTTTTCAGGTCACTACGAGCAGTACTTC.

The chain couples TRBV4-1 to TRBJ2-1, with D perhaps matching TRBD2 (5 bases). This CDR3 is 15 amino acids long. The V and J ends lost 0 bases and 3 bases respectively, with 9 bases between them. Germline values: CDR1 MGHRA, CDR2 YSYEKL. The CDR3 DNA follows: TGCGCCAGCAGCCAAGATCGTAGCGTCTACAATGAGCAGTTCTTC. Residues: CASSQDRSVYNEQFF.

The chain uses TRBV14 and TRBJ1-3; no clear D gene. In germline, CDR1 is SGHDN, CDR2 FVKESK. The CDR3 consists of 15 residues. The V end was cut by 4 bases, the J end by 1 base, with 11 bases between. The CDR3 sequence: CASSPYTLSGNTIYF. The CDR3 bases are TGTGCCAGCAGCCCCTACACCTTATCTGGAAACACCATATATTTT.

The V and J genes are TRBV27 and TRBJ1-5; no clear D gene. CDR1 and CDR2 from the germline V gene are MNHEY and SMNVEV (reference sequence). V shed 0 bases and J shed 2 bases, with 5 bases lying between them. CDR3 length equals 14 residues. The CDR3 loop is CASSLSGRNQPQHF. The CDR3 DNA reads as TGTGCCAGCAGTTTATCAGGGCGCAATCAGCCCCAGCATTTT.

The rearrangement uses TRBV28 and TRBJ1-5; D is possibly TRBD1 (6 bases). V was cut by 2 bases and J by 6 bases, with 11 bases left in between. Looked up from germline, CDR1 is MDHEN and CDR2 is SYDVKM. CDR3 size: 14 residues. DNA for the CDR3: TGTGCCAGCAGTTTAAGGGGGATTGCTCAGCCCCAGCATTTT. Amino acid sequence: CASSLRGIAQPQHF.

The CDR3 DNA reads as TGCGCCAGCAGCCAAGATCGAGGGGTCGATTCCGGGACAGGCTTAAACACTGAAGCTTTCTTT. Its protein is CASSQDRGVDSGTGLNTEAFF. This rearrangement joins TRBV4-1 to TRBJ1-1, with TRBD1 matching 8 bases. Trimming at V came to 0 bases and at J to 2 bases, leaving 20 bases not matched to a gene. This CDR3 contains 21 residues. From germline, CDR1 is MGHRA and CDR2 YSYEKL.

CDR3 amino acids: CASSSIDQPQHF. The CDR3 coding sequence is TGTGCCAGCAGTTCGATAGATCAGCCCCAGCATTTT. V usage is TRBV28 and J usage is TRBJ1-5; D gene uncertain. CDR1 and CDR2 (germline): MDHEN, SYDVKM. The CDR3 extends over 12 amino acids. V lost 4 bases and J 5 bases, leaving 6 bases between the germline ends.

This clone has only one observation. CDR3 in amino acids: CASSGRQDPSTDTQYF. CDR3 DNA: TGTGCCAGCAGCGGAAGACAGGACCCTAGCACAGATACGCAGTATTTT. The chain carries TRBV9 and TRBJ2-3; D might be TRBD1 (6 bases). Deletions cut 3 bases from V and 0 bases from J, with 14 bases between. Per the germline V gene, CDR1 is SGDLS and CDR2 is YYNGEE. The CDR3 contains 16 residues.

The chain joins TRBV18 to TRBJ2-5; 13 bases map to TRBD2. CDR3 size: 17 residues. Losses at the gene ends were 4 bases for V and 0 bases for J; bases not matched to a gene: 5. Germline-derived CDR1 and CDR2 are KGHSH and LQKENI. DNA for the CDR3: TGTGCCAGCTCACTTAGACTAGCGGGAGGTAACCAAGAGACCCAGTACTTC. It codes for CASSLRLAGGNQETQYF.

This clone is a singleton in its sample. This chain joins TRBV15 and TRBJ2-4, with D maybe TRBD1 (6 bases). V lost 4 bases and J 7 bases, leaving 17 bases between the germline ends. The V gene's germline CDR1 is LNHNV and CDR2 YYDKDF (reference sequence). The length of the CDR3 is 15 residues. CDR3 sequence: CATSKDRLSGNIQYF. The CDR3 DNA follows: TGTGCCACCAGCAAAGACAGGCTCTCTGGGAACATTCAGTACTTC.

CDR3 sequence reads: CASGGGAYEQYF. In nucleotides, the CDR3 is TGTGCCAGCGGAGGAGGGGCCTACGAGCAGTACTTC. J is TRBJ2-7 and V is TRBV28; possible D gene TRBD2, 6 bases. Trimming took 8 bases from V and 2 from J, leaving 10 bases between them. The CDR3 is 12 amino acids. CDR1 and CDR2 (germline): MDHEN, SYDVKM.

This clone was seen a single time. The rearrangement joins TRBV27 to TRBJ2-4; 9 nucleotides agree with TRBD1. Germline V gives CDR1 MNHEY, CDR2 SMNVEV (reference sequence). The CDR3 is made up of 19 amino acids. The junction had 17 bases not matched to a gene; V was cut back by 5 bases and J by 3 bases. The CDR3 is CASSRTPGQGNVFKNIQYF. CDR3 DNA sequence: TGTGCCAGCAGTAGAACTCCGGGACAGGGAAACGTATTCAAAAACATTCAGTACTTC.

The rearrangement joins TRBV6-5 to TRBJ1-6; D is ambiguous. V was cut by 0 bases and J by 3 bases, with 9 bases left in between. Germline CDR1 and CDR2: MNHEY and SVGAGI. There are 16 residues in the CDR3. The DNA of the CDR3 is TGTGCCAGCAGTTACTCGATGGGGTTCTATAATTCACCCCTCCACTTT. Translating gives CASSYSMGFYNSPLHF.

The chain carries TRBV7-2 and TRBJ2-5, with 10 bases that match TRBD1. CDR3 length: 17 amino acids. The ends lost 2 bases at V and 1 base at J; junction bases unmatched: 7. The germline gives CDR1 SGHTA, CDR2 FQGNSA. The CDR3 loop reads CASSLIGRTGGQETQYF. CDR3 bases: TGTGCCAGCAGCTTAATCGGTCGGACAGGGGGCCAAGAGACCCAGTACTTC. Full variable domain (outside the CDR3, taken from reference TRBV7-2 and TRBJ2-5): GAGVSQSPSNKVTEKGKDVELRCDPISGHTALYWYRQSLGQGLEFLIYFQGNSAPDKSGLPSDRFSAERTGGSVSTLTIQRTQQEDSAVYLCASSLIGRTGGQETQYFGPGTRLLVL.

As DNA, the CDR3 is TGTGCCAGCAGCCCGACAGGGTGGGGAGGAAACACTGAAGCTTTCTTT. Protein: CASSPTGWGGNTEAFF. V is TRBV11-1 and J is TRBJ1-1; 7 bases align to TRBD1. J lost 2 bases, V lost 5 bases, and 11 bases had no gene match. Germline CDR1 is SGHAT and CDR2 is FQDESV (reference sequence). CDR3 size: 16 residues.

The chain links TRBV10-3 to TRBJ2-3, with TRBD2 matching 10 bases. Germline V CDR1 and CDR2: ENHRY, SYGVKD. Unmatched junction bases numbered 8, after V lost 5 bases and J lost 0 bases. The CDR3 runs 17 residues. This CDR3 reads CAISQLAGGTSTDTQYF. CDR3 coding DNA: TGTGCCATCAGTCAATTAGCGGGGGGTACTAGCACAGATACGCAGTATTTT.

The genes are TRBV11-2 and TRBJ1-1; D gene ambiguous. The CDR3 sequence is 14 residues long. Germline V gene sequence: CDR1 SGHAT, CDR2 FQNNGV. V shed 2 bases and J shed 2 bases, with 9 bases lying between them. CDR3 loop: CASSLSDINTEAFF. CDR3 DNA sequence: TGTGCCAGCAGCTTATCTGATATCAACACTGAAGCTTTCTTT. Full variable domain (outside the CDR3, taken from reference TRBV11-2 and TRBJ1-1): EAGVAQSPRYKIIEKRQSVAFWCNPISGHATLYWYQQILGQGPKLLIQFQNNGVVDDSQLPKDRFSAERLKGVDSTLKIQPAKLEDSAVYLCASSLSDINTEAFFGQGTRLTVV.

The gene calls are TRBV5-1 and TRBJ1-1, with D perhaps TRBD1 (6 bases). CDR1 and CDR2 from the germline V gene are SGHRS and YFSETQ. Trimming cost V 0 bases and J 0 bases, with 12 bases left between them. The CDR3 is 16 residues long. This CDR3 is CASSLDQGMMNTEAFF. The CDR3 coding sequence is TGCGCCAGCAGCTTGGATCAGGGGATGATGAACACTGAAGCTTTCTTT.

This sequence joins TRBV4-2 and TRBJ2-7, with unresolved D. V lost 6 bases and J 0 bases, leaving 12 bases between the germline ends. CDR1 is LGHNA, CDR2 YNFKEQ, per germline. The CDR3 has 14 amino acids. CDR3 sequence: CASSTAPSSYEQYF. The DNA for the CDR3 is TGTGCCAGCAGTACGGCCCCGAGCTCCTACGAGCAGTACTTC.

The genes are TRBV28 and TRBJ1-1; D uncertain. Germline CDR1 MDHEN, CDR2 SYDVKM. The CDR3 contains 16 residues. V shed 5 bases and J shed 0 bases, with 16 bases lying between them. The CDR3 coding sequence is TGTGCCAGCAGTCCATCCTTCGAGACACTGAACACTGAAGCTTTCTTT. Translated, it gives CASSPSFETLNTEAFF.

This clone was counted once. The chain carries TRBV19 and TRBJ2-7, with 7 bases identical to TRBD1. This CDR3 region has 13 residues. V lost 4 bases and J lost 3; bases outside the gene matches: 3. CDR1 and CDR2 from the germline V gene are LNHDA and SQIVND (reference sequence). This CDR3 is CASSKGAVYEQYF. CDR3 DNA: TGTGCCAGTAGTAAGGGGGCGGTCTACGAGCAGTACTTC.

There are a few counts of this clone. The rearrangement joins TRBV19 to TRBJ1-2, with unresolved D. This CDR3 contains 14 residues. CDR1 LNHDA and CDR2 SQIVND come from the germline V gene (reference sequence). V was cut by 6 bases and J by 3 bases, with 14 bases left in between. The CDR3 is CASREIGNDYGYTF. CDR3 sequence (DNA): TGTGCCAGTAGGGAAATCGGCAACGACTATGGCTACACCTTC.

CDR3 bases: TGTGCCAGCAGCCCGACGGACAGGGATGGCTACACCTTC. Its protein product is CASSPTDRDGYTF. The genes are TRBV7-9 and TRBJ1-2, with TRBD1 matching over 8 bases. The germline V gene has CDR1 SEHNR and CDR2 FQNEAQ (reference sequence). This CDR3 region has 13 residues. The V and J ends lost 5 bases and 6 bases, in that order; junction bases with no gene match: 5.

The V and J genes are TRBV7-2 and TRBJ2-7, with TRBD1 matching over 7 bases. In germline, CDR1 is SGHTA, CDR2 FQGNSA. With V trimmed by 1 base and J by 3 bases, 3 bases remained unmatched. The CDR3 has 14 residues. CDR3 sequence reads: CASSLERGLYEQYF. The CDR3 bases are TGTGCCAGCAGCTTAGAAAGGGGGCTCTACGAGCAGTACTTC.